These T cell receptor beta chains were read from a single sample in a study of shared clonotypes between healthy human individuals. The data were produced by immunoSEQ multiplex PCR, yet TCRdb's version contains in-frame clones alone and is incomplete. The sample has roughly 2.1 million clones; 90% to 95% are singletons. Source material: naive CD8+ T cells from PBMCs. All receptors come from a man between 18 and 35 years old in good health. Some clones in this sample may be carry-over from other donors' samples. Both conserved end residues are part of each CDR3. D genes are given only for firm matches.

CAWSAQGLAAYNEQFF | TRBJ2-1 | TRBD2 | TRBV30
CASQGPPGPDTQYF | TRBJ2-3 | NA | TRBV5-6
CASRRRTATNEKLFF | TRBJ1-4 | NA | TRBV7-6
CASSLLSARRTDTQYF | TRBJ2-3 | NA | TRBV27
CASTGYNQPQHF | TRBJ1-5 | NA | TRBV28
CAGRDRATDTQYF | TRBJ2-3 | TRBD1 | TRBV6-6
CASREDRGTEAFF | TRBJ1-1 | NA | TRBV2
CASSTGARDTQYF | TRBJ2-3 | NA | TRBV19
CASSSHLAVSYNEQFF | TRBJ2-1 | NA | TRBV7-3
CASRKRPDGFQETQYF | TRBJ2-5 | NA | TRBV2
CAWSPGTGTYGYTF | TRBJ1-2 | TRBD1 | TRBV30
CASSLWPPPGADTEAFF | TRBJ1-1 | NA | TRBV7-2
CASSFYRVNTEAFF | TRBJ1-1 | NA | TRBV5-5
CASSASGTAYEQYF | TRBJ2-7 | TRBD1 | TRBV9
CASSYNKGRTEAFF | TRBJ1-1 | NA | TRBV6-5
CASSVAGVVSGELFF | TRBJ2-2 | TRBD2 | TRBV7-6
CASSQADSYEQYF | TRBJ2-7 | NA | TRBV4-2
CASSFGGHGLFF | TRBJ2-2 | NA | TRBV5-1
CSVQGQGEPPYGYTF | TRBJ1-2 | TRBD1 | TRBV29-1
CASSEIRPGLAGIEQFF | TRBJ2-1 | TRBD2 | TRBV10-1